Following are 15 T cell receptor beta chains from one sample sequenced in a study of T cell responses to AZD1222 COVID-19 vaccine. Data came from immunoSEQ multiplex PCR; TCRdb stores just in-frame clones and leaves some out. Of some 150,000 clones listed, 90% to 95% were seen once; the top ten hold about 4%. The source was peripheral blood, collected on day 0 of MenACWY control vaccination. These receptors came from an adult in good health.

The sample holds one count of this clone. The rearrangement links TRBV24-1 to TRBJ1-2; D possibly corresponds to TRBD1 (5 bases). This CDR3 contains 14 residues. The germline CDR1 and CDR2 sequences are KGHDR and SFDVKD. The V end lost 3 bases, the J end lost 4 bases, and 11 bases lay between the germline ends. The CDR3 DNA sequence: TGTGCCACCAGTGATCGGGGCACCTCCTATGGCTACACCTTC. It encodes CATSDRGTSYGYTF.

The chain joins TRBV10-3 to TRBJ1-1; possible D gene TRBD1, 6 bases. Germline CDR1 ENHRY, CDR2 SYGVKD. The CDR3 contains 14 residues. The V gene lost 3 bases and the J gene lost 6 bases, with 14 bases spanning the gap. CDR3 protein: CAISDAGQLSEAFF. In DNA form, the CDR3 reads TGTGCCATCAGTGACGCCGGACAGTTATCTGAAGCTTTCTTT.

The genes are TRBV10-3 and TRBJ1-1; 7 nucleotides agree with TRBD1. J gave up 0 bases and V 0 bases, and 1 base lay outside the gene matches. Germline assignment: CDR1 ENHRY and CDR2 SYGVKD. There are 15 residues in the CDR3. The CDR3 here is CAISESDRVNTEAFF. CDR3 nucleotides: TGTGCCATCAGTGAGTCTGACAGGGTGAACACTGAAGCTTTCTTT.

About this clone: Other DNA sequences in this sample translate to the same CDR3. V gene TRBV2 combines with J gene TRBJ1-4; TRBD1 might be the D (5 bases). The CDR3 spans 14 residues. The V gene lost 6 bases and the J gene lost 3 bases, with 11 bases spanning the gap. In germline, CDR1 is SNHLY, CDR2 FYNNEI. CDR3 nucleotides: TGTGCCAGCAGCCGGGACGGAGCTAATGAAAAACTGTTTTTT. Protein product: CASSRDGANEKLFF.

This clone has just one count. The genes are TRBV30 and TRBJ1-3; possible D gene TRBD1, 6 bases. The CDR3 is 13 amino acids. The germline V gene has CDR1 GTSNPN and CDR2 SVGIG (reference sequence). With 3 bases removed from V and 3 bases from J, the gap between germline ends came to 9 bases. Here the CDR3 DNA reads TGTGCCTGGAGCCAGGGGTTTGGAAACACCATATATTTT. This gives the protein CAWSQGFGNTIYF.

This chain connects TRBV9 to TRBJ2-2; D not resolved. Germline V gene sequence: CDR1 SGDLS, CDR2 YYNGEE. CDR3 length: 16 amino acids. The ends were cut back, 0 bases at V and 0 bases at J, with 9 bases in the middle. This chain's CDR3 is CASSVVGQANTGELFF. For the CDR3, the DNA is TGTGCCAGCAGCGTAGTAGGGCAGGCGAACACCGGGGAGCTGTTTTTT.

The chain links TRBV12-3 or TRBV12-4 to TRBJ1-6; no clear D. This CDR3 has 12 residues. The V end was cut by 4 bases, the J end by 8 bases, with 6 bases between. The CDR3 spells CASSSHDSPLHF. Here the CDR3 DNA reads TGTGCCAGCAGTTCTCACGATTCACCCCTCCACTTT.

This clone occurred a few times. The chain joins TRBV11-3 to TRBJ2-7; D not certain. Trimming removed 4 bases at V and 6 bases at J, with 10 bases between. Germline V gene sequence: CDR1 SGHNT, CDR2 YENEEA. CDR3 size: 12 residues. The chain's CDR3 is CASSSGRSEQYF. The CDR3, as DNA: TGTGCCAGCAGCTCCGGACGGAGCGAGCAGTACTTC. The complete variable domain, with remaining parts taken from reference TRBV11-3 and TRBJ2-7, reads EAGVVQSPRYKIIEKKQPVAFWCNPISGHNTLYWYLQNLGQGPELLIRYENEEAVDDSQLPKDRFSAERLKGVDSTLKIQPAELGDSAVYLCASSSGRSEQYFGPGTRLTVT.

The chain's CDR3 is CASSYPGTNNIQYF. As DNA, the CDR3 is TGTGCCAGCAGTTACCCCGGGACAAATAACATTCAGTACTTC. V and J are TRBV6-2 or TRBV6-3 and TRBJ2-4, with D possibly TRBD1 on 6 matching bases. Trimming shortened V by 2 bases and J by 7 bases, and 12 bases separated the two germline ends. Germline CDR1 MNHEY, CDR2 SVGEGT. This CDR3 spans 14 amino acids.

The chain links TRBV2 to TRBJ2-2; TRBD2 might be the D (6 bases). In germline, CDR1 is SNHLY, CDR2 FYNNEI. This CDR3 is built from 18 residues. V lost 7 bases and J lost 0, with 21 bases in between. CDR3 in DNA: TGTGCCAGCACTTTACTCGGGGATAGCGGCTCGAACACCGGGGAGCTGTTTTTT. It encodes CASTLLGDSGSNTGELFF.

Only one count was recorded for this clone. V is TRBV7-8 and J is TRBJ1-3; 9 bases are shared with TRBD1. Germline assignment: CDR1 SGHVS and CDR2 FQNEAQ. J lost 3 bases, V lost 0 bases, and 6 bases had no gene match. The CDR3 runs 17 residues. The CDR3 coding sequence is TGTGCCAGCAGCTTAGCAACAGGGGGCGTGGGTGGAAACACCATATATTTT. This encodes CASSLATGGVGGNTIYF.

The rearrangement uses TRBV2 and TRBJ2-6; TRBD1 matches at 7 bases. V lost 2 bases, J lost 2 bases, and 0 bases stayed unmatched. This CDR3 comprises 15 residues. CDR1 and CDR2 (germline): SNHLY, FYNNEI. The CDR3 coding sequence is TGTGCCAGCAGTGAAACAGGGGCTGGGGCCAACGTCCTGACTTTC. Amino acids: CASSETGAGANVLTF.

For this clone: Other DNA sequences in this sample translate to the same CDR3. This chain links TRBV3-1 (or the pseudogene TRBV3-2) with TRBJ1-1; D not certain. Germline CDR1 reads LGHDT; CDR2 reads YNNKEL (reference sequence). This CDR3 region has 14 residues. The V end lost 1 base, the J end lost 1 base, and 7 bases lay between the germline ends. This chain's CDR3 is CASSQVSRNTEAFF. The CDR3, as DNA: TGTGCCAGCAGCCAAGTAAGCAGGAACACTGAAGCTTTCTTT.

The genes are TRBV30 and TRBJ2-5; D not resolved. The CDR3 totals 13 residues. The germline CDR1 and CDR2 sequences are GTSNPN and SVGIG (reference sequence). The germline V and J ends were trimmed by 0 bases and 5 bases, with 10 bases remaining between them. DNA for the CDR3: TGTGCCTGGAGTGTAACCCTCGGGGAGACCCAGTACTTC. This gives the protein CAWSVTLGETQYF.

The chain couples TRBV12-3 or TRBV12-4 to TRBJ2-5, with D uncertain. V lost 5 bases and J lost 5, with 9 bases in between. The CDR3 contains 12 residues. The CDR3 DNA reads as TGTGCCAGCAGTACCTCCTGGGAGACCCAGTACTTC. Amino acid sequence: CASSTSWETQYF.